What follows are 23 T cell receptor beta chains derived from one specimen sequenced in a study of T cells in Graves' hyperthyroidism and ophthalmopathy. RNA transcripts provided the source from which TCR beta CDR3 regions were amplified. Carried out on the TCR CDR3, a first-round RT-PCR used the HTBI primer set. TCRdb reprocessed the multiplex PCR reads with MiXCR, giving one entry per CDR3 protein. The data contain over 250,000 distinct CDR3 sequences, about 25% of them singletons. The specimen was blood. These receptors originate from a middle-aged man with Graves' hyperthyroidism that later progressed to Graves' ophthalmopathy.

This clonotype was seen repeatedly, ten times or more. The V call is TRBV11-2, the J call TRBJ2-3; D might be TRBD1 (6 bases). The V end was cut by 4 bases, the J end by 4 bases, with 18 bases between. This CDR3 spans 16 amino acids. The germline V gene has CDR1 SGHAT and CDR2 FQNNGV. The CDR3, as DNA: TGTGCCAGCAGCTCGGGTTGGGACAAGGTCGCAGATACGCAGTATTTT. Its translation is CASSSGWDKVADTQYF.

This clonotype was detected only once. The rearrangement joins TRBV7-8 to TRBJ1-3; 9 nucleotides line up with TRBD1. Trimming cost V 5 bases and J 9 bases; bases outside gene matches: 11. Germline values: CDR1 SGHVS, CDR2 FQNEAQ. The CDR3 spans 15 residues. Here the CDR3 DNA reads TGTGCCAGCAGCCGGGACAGGGAGAGAAGAAGCACCATATATTTT. Translation gives CASSRDRERRSTIYF.

This clonotype was counted at least ten times. The J gene is TRBJ2-5, the V gene TRBV13, with D hard to call. The CDR3 runs 12 residues. Between the trimmed V and J ends, which lost 3 bases and 5 bases, there was a span of 7 bases. Per the germline V gene, CDR1 is PRHDT and CDR2 is FYEKMQ (reference sequence). Here the CDR3 reads CASSFGLETQYF. The CDR3 DNA reads TGTGCCAGCAGCTTTGGTCTTGAGACCCAGTACTTC.

This clonotype has a count of ten or more. The chain recombines TRBV18 with TRBJ2-5, with D perhaps matching TRBD2 (6 bases). There are 14 residues in the CDR3. The germline V and J ends were trimmed by 2 bases and 4 bases, with 11 bases remaining between them. CDR1 and CDR2 from the germline V gene are KGHSH and LQKENI. CDR3 protein: CASSPSVGGETQYF. CDR3 bases: TGTGCCAGCTCACCATCGGTGGGGGGAGAGACCCAGTACTTC.

This clonotype was seen ten or more times. This chain links TRBV12-3 or TRBV12-4 with TRBJ2-7; perhaps TRBD1 as D (6 bases). Trimming stripped 5 bases from V and 0 bases from J, with 14 bases between. The CDR3 length is 15 residues. The CDR3 sequence: CASSRKAGDSYEQYF. Written as DNA, the CDR3 is TGTGCCAGCAGTAGAAAGGCAGGGGACTCCTACGAGCAGTACTTC.

This clonotype appeared many times. V is TRBV6-5 and J is TRBJ1-6; no clear D. Trimming shortened V by 4 bases and J by 8 bases, and 15 bases separated the two germline ends. There are 15 residues in the CDR3. Germline loops: CDR1 MNHEY, CDR2 SVGAGI. This chain's CDR3 is CASSLADRSYSPLHF. Written as DNA, the CDR3 is TGTGCCAGCAGTTTGGCCGACCGGTCGTATTCACCCCTCCACTTT.

This clonotype occurred many times. The genes are TRBV30 and TRBJ2-5, with a tentative D call TRBD2 (5 bases). The V gene lost 2 bases and the J gene lost 9 bases, with 10 bases spanning the gap. Looked up from germline, CDR1 is GTSNPN and CDR2 is SVGIG (reference sequence). CDR3 length: 11 amino acids. The CDR3 spells CAWSRDGAQYF. In DNA, the CDR3 is TGTGCCTGGAGTCGCGACGGGGCCCAGTACTTC.

This clonotype was seen many times. The V call is TRBV12-3 or TRBV12-4, the J call TRBJ1-5, with TRBD1 identical over 7 bases. The CDR3 has 13 residues. V dropped 6 bases and J dropped 5; count of bases not matched to a gene: 4. The CDR3 DNA follows: TGTGCCAGCAGGAAAACAGGGGATCAGCCCCAGCATTTT. Translating it yields CASRKTGDQPQHF.

The chain is built from TRBV14 and TRBJ2-2; maybe TRBD1 (6 bases). V was cut by 3 bases and J by 7 bases, with 12 bases left in between. Germline-derived CDR1 and CDR2 are SGHDN and FVKESK. The CDR3 contains 14 residues. The CDR3, as DNA: TGTGCCAGCAGCCACCGAAGGGGGATCGGGGAGCTGTTTTTT. This sequence encodes CASSHRRGIGELFF.

This clonotype was seen many times. This chain uses TRBV30 with TRBJ1-1; D unclear. The germline CDR1 and CDR2 sequences are GTSNPN and SVGIG (reference sequence). CDR3 length equals 12 residues. With 0 bases removed from V and 6 bases from J, the gap between germline ends came to 8 bases. CDR3 amino acids: CAWSVPGAEAFF. Written as DNA, the CDR3 is TGTGCCTGGAGTGTACCGGGAGCTGAAGCTTTCTTT. Looking up the rest from reference TRBV30 and TRBJ1-1 gives the full variable domain: SQTIHQWPATLVQPVGSPLSLECTVEGTSNPNLYWYRQAAGRGLQLLFYSVGIGQISSEVPQNLSASRPQDRQFILSSKKLLLSDSGFYLCAWSVPGAEAFFGQGTRLTVV.

The table lists this clonotype with many counts. The chain couples TRBV12-3 or TRBV12-4 to TRBJ2-7; D unresolved. V was shortened by 4 bases and J by 6 bases, with 16 bases between the two germline ends. This CDR3 is 14 amino acids long. This chain's CDR3 is CASSYSGQLGEQYF. DNA of the CDR3: TGTGCCAGCAGTTACTCTGGCCAGTTGGGCGAGCAGTACTTC.

This clonotype was counted at least ten times. The chain joins TRBV27 to TRBJ2-7, with D perhaps matching TRBD1 (6 bases). CDR3 length: 16 residues. The germline V and J ends were trimmed by 5 bases and 9 bases, with 26 bases remaining between them. Per the germline V gene, CDR1 is MNHEY and CDR2 is SMNVEV (reference sequence). The CDR3 sequence: CASSQGIGGRGAGQYF. CDR3 bases: TGTGCCAGCAGTCAGGGGATCGGCGGTCGTGGAGCCGGGCAGTACTTC.

This clonotype was detected many times. This rearrangement joins TRBV20-1 to TRBJ2-5; D gene uncertain. The CDR3 spans 13 residues. The germline CDR1 and CDR2 sequences are DFQATT and SNEGSKA (reference sequence). V was trimmed by 6 bases and J by 5 bases, leaving 16 bases between them. The DNA of the CDR3 is TGCAGTGCCCGGCACGGGCTGTGGGAGACCCAGTACTTC. As protein: CSARHGLWETQYF.

This clonotype was found many times. The rearrangement joins TRBV6-5 to TRBJ1-5, with D tentatively TRBD1 (6 bases). Germline lookup yields CDR1 MNHEY and CDR2 SVGAGI. The CDR3 is made up of 14 amino acids. Trimming removed 6 bases from V and 6 bases from J, with 15 bases in between. Here the CDR3 reads CASSHNRERQPQHF. CDR3 in DNA: TGTGCCAGCAGCCATAACAGGGAACGTCAGCCCCAGCATTTT.

This clonotype was seen many times. The chain carries TRBV2 and TRBJ2-7, with D perhaps TRBD2 (6 bases). The ends were cut back, 4 bases at V and 1 base at J, with 8 bases in the middle. Germline-derived CDR1 and CDR2 are SNHLY and FYNNEI. The CDR3 contains 13 residues. The CDR3 DNA sequence: TGTGCCAGCAGTGCCGCGGGGTCCTACGAGCAGTACTTC. Amino acids: CASSAAGSYEQYF.

Many counts were recorded for this clonotype. The V gene is TRBV11-2, the J gene TRBJ1-2; unclear D gene. Trimming shortened V by 3 bases and J by 2 bases, and 10 bases separated the two germline ends. This CDR3 spans 14 amino acids. Germline values: CDR1 SGHAT, CDR2 FQNNGV. The CDR3 is CASSFRGRNYGYTF. CDR3 DNA sequence: TGTGCCAGCAGCTTTCGTGGCAGGAACTATGGCTACACCTTC.

This clonotype was seen repeatedly, ten times or more. The J gene is TRBJ2-7, the V gene TRBV20-1, with TRBD2 matching over 9 bases. The V segment lost 6 bases and the J segment 4 bases; nucleotides outside the gene matches: 7. CDR3 length: 13 residues. Germline-derived CDR1 and CDR2 are DFQATT and SNEGSKA (reference sequence). CDR3: CSAASGESYEQYF. In DNA form, the CDR3 reads TGCAGTGCGGCTAGCGGGGAGTCTTACGAGCAGTACTTC.

The V call is TRBV14, the J call TRBJ2-2; 7 nucleotides agree with TRBD1. Germline V gene sequence: CDR1 SGHDN, CDR2 FVKESK. V was pared by 3 bases and J by 2 bases, with 6 bases of the junction left unmatched. This CDR3 spans 16 amino acids. Written as DNA, the CDR3 is TGTGCCAGCAGCCACCACCGGGACAGAAACACCGGGGAGCTGTTTTTT. Translated, it gives CASSHHRDRNTGELFF.

This chain connects TRBV15 to TRBJ1-2, with 7 nucleotides matching TRBD1. The CDR3 has 17 amino acids. V lost 3 bases and J lost 2; bases outside the gene matches: 12. Per germline, CDR1 LNHNV and CDR2 YYDKDF (reference sequence). CDR3 in amino acids: CATSSERQGGLNYGYTF. CDR3 DNA sequence: TGTGCCACCAGCAGCGAGCGACAGGGTGGCTTGAACTATGGCTACACCTTC.

Many counts were recorded for this clonotype. This chain uses TRBV5-1 with TRBJ2-7; 9 bases match TRBD1. V shed 4 bases and J 2 bases; nucleotides not matched to a gene: 10. This CDR3 is 16 amino acids long. Germline V gene lookup returns CDR1 SGHRS and CDR2 YFSETQ. The CDR3 DNA follows: TGCGCCAGCAGCGTCAGCGGGACAGGGAAAACCTACGAGCAGTACTTC. Translating it yields CASSVSGTGKTYEQYF. Drawing the rest from reference TRBV5-1 and TRBJ2-7, the complete variable domain is KAGVTQTPRYLIKTRGQQVTLSCSPISGHRSVSWYQQTPGQGLQFLFEYFSETQRNKGNFPGRFSGRQFSNSRSEMNVSTLELGDSALYLCASSVSGTGKTYEQYFGPGTRLTVT.

This clonotype came up many times. This rearrangement joins TRBV20-1 to TRBJ1-2; D unresolved. Germline lookup yields CDR1 DFQATT and CDR2 SNEGSKA (reference sequence). The CDR3 consists of 13 residues. V lost 5 bases and J lost 6, with 16 bases in between. CDR3 in amino acids: CSAEDARGDGYTF. The CDR3 coding sequence is TGCAGTGCTGAGGACGCCCGGGGAGATGGCTACACCTTC.

This clonotype was seen at least ten times. This chain links TRBV28 with TRBJ2-7; 10 nucleotides match TRBD1. V lost 5 bases to trimming and J lost 7 bases; unmatched junction nucleotides: 11. Germline V gene sequence: CDR1 MDHEN, CDR2 SYDVKM. The CDR3 loop spans 15 amino acids. The CDR3 bases are TGTGCCAGCAGTGTGCCGGGACAGGGGACGTGGGAGCAGTACTTC. Its translation is CASSVPGQGTWEQYF.

Many counts were recorded for this clonotype. The CDR3 protein is CSAHPTTDYGYTF. The CDR3 nucleotides are TGCAGCGCCCACCCGACAACCGACTATGGCTACACCTTC. The V gene is TRBV29-1, the J gene TRBJ1-2; no firm D call. The CDR3 is 13 amino acids. V was trimmed by 7 bases and J by 3 bases, leaving 15 bases between them. Per germline, CDR1 SQVTM and CDR2 ANQGSEA.